The entry that follows covers one T cell receptor (beta chain) sequence. What it recognizes is unknown. The data stem from a study of pediatric ulcerative colitis. In the study overall: Most patients had pancolitis, and two had left-sided colitis.

Sequencing was at survey level. Generated by immunoSEQ multiplex PCR, the TCRdb table keeps only in-frame clones and is missing some. The top ten clones hold 2% to 2.5% of a sample with some 4,900 clones, approximately 90% of them seen once. Trimming removed 5 bases from V and 0 bases from J, with 26 bases in between. The germline V gene has CDR1 KGHSH and CDR2 LQKENI. This CDR3 has 20 residues. Study findings and constraints: In rectum, acute severe colitis had expanded clones and less diversity. Repertoires came from total lymphocyte DNA, not specific subsets.

The J gene is TRBJ2-1, the V gene TRBV18; D tentatively reads TRBD1 or TRBD2 (5 bases each). This receptor was taken from a boy between 10 and 17 years old with mild ulcerative colitis. Sequenced sample: blood. The CDR3 region has the DNA TGTGCCAGCTCAACCGGGGTAGGGACCAACCTCCTGAGCTCCTACAATGAGCAGTTCTTC. As protein: CASSTGVGTNLLSSYNEQFF.